Detailed here is one T cell receptor (beta chain). What it binds is not known. Trimming took 8 bases from V and 2 from J, leaving 13 bases between them. The CDR3 totals 13 residues. The germline gives CDR1 KGHSH, CDR2 LQKENI. Samples underwent the assay at deep level. Using approximately 200 ng DNA, 30,000 to 35,000 T cell genomes, the sorted-subset replicate PCRs were run. TCRdb's table, derived via immunoSEQ multiplex PCR, lists solely in-frame clones and lacks some. The profile covers fewer than 350,000 clones, with roughly 84% appearing a single time and around 15% taken by the ten largest. The data originate from a study of shared clonotypes between healthy human individuals. Researchers reported that CD8 memory united CD45RO+ cells with CCR7-negative CD45RA+ TemRA cells. Overall study findings and caveats: Depth was large, yet rarefaction showed that sorted-subset sequencing was incomplete.

Material for sequencing was memory CD8+ T cells sorted from blood. Subset of the sample: CD45RO+ cells pooled with CCR7-negative TemRA cells. The clonotype comes from a young man in good health. The chain couples TRBV18 to TRBJ2-7, with D tentatively TRBD2 (6 bases). The CDR3 protein is CASQGTWAYEQYF. The CDR3 nucleotides are TGTGCCAGCCAAGGGACTTGGGCCTACGAGCAGTACTTC.